This TCR beta chain comes out of a study of identifying expanded T cells in peripheral blood. Notes on the study in general: Variance in clone template counts between approximately two-week samples significantly increased with total template count across all healthy donors. Over about two and four weeks, about 15 and 19 clones changed, versus around 1.2 between replicates.

No infections or other immune events were documented during collection. Only in-frame clones appear in the TCRdb table, and some are missing; sequencing was by immunoSEQ multiplex PCR. This repertoire shows under 70,000 clones, roughly 86% found once; its top ten account for around 4.7%. The V end was cut by 6 bases, the J end by 2 bases, with 14 bases between. Germline V gene data show CDR1 as MNHEY and CDR2 as SMNVEV (reference sequence). This CDR3 region has 14 residues. Comment on this clone: Antigen specificity is unknown.

This chain links TRBV27 with TRBJ2-7; D remains ambiguous. The TCR sequence derives from a person aged 18 to 75 in good health. Sequencing was performed on blood. CDR3 protein: CASSKASKAYEQYF. CDR3 DNA: TGTGCCAGCAGCAAAGCTAGTAAGGCCTACGAGCAGTACTTC.